One and the same sample provided the 8 T cell receptor beta chains below, sequenced in a study of blood T cell repertoires in COVID-19 (dated by TCRdb to 2019 to 2021). The library was built by means of the immunoSEQ multiplex PCR assay. TCRdb obtained this table from immuneACCESS and retained in-frame rearrangements with V and J assigned. These tables miss some clones; where compared with another copy, unresolved V genes account for less than half of the shortfall, and the remainder is unexplained. This sample comprises 95,000 to 150,000 clones, 75% to 80% of them detected only once. The top ten constitute approximately 7.9% of the sample. The specimen was peripheral blood. These receptors were obtained from a human donor in a cohort sampled during active COVID-19.

This chain links TRBV5-1 with TRBJ2-5; 7 bases are shared with TRBD1. The ends lost 4 bases at V and 0 bases at J; junction bases unmatched: 3. This CDR3 has 14 residues. Germline V CDR1 and CDR2: SGHRS, YFSETQ. This CDR3 is CASSTRGYQETQYF. DNA of the CDR3: TGCGCCAGCAGCACCAGGGGGTACCAAGAGACCCAGTACTTC.

This clone appeared once. The J gene is TRBJ1-4, the V gene TRBV2; 8 bases are a match to TRBD1. After removal of 7 bases from V and 5 bases from J, the junction contained 6 bases not matched to a gene. From germline, CDR1 is SNHLY and CDR2 FYNNEI. The CDR3 has 14 amino acids. CDR3 bases: TGTGCCAGCACCACAGGGGGGAACAATGAAAAACTGTTTTTT. Translation gives CASTTGGNNEKLFF.

This clone was found once. The rearrangement uses TRBV19 and TRBJ2-7, with 7 bases identical to TRBD1. This CDR3 is built from 13 residues. V shed 5 bases, J shed 0 bases, and the junction held 1 base outside the gene matches. Germline V gene sequence: CDR1 LNHDA, CDR2 SQIVND (reference sequence). Here the CDR3 reads CASSRTGSYEQYF. The CDR3 region has the DNA TGTGCCAGTAGTCGGACAGGCTCCTACGAGCAGTACTTC. Drawing the rest from reference TRBV19 and TRBJ2-7, the complete variable domain is DGGITQSPKYLFRKEGQNVTLSCEQNLNHDAMYWYRQDPGQGLRLIYYSQIVNDFQKGDIAEGYSVSREKKESFPLTVTSAQKNPTAFYLCASSRTGSYEQYFGPGTRLTVT.

There are a few counts of this clone. The chain carries TRBV6-5 and TRBJ2-7; D is uncertain. CDR1 is MNHEY, CDR2 SVGAGI, per germline. Trimming cost V 9 bases and J 3 bases, with 15 bases left between them. This CDR3 spans 13 amino acids. The CDR3 region has the DNA TGTGCCAGTTCTAGGTCAGATTACTACGAGCAGTACTTC. It specifies CASSRSDYYEQYF.

This chain links TRBV7-3 with TRBJ2-7; D is unclear. The V gene lost 1 base and the J gene lost 6 bases, with 7 bases spanning the gap. The germline V gene has CDR1 SGHTA and CDR2 FQGTGA. This CDR3 comprises 12 residues. CDR3 loop: CASSLNGGEQYF. The CDR3 nucleotides are TGTGCCAGCAGCTTAAATGGCGGCGAGCAGTACTTC. Looking up the rest from reference TRBV7-3 and TRBJ2-7 gives the full variable domain: GAGVSQTPSNKVTEKGKYVELRCDPISGHTALYWYRQSLGQGPEFLIYFQGTGAADDSGLPNDRFFAVRPEGSVSTLKIQRTERGDSAVYLCASSLNGGEQYFGPGTRLTVT.

The chain is built from TRBV29-1 and TRBJ2-2, with 8 positions matching TRBD1. The junction had 6 bases not matched to a gene; V was cut back by 7 bases and J by 2 bases. The CDR3 has 14 residues. CDR1 SQVTM and CDR2 ANQGSEA come from the germline V gene. CDR3 sequence (DNA): TGCAGCGCCGCAGACAGGGGAAACACCGGGGAGCTGTTTTTT. It translates to CSAADRGNTGELFF.

The V and J genes are TRBV13 and TRBJ2-1; no firm D call. With 3 bases removed from V and 10 bases from J, the gap between germline ends came to 13 bases. The V gene's germline CDR1 is PRHDT and CDR2 FYEKMQ (reference sequence). The CDR3 has 13 residues. CDR3 sequence: CASSFSPLREQFF. The CDR3 DNA is TGTGCCAGCAGCTTTAGCCCACTAAGGGAGCAGTTCTTC.

This clone was counted at least ten times. This rearrangement joins TRBV28 to TRBJ1-1; tentative D call: TRBD1 (5 bases). Trimming took off 2 bases at V and 10 bases at J, with 11 bases between the two ends. This CDR3 has 12 residues. The germline V gene encodes CDR1 MDHEN and CDR2 SYDVKM. The CDR3 sequence: CASSLGSGIAFF. Written as DNA, the CDR3 is TGTGCCAGCAGTTTAGGTTCAGGGATAGCTTTCTTT.